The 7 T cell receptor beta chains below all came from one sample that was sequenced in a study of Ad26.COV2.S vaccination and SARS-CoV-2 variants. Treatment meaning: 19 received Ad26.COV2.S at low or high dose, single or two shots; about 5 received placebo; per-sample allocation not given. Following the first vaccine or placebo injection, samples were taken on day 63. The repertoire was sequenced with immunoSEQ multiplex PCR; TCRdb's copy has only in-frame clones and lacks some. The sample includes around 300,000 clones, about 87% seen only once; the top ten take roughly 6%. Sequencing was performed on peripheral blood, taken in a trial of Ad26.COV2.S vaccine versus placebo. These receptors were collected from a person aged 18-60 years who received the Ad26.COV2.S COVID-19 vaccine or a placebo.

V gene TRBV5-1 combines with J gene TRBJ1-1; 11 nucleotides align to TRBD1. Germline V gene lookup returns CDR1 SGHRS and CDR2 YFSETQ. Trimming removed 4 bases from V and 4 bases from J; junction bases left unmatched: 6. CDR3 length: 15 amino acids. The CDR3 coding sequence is TGCGCCAGCAGCCCTCTAGGGACAGGGGGCACTGAAGCTTTCTTT. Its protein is CASSPLGTGGTEAFF.

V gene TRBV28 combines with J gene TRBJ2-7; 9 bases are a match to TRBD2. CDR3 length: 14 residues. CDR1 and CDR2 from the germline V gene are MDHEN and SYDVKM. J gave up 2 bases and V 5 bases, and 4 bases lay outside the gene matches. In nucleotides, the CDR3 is TGTGCCAGCAGTCCTAGCGGGACCACCTACGAGCAGTACTTC. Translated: CASSPSGTTYEQYF.

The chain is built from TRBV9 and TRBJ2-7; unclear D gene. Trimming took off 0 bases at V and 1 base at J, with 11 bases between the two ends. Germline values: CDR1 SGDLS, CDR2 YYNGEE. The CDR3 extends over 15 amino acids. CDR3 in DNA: TGTGCCAGCAGCGTAGGACACTCGGATTCCTACGAGCAGTACTTC. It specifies CASSVGHSDSYEQYF.

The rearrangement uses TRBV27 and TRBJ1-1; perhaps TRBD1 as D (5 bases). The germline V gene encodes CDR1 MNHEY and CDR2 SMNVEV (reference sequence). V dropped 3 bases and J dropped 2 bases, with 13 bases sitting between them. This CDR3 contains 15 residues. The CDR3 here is CASSFSGRGNTEAFF. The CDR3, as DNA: TGTGCCAGCAGTTTCTCGGGACGGGGAAACACTGAAGCTTTCTTT.

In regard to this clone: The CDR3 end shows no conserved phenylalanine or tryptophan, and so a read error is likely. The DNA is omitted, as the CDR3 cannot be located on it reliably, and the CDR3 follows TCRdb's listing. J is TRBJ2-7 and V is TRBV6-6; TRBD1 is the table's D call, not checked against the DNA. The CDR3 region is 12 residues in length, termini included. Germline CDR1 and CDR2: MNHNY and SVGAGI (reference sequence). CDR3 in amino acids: CASSYSIRGLNI.

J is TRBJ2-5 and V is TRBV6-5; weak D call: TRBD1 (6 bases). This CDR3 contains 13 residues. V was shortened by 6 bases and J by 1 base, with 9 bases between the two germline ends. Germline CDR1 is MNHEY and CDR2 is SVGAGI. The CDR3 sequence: CASRPDSQETQYF. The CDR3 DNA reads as TGTGCCAGCAGGCCGGACAGCCAAGAGACCCAGTACTTC.

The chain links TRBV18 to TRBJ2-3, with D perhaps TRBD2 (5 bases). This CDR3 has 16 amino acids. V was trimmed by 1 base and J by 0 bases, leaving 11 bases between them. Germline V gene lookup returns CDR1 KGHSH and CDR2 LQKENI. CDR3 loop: CASSPLRRTSTDTQYF. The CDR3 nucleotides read TGTGCCAGCTCACCACTTAGACGGACTAGCACAGATACGCAGTATTTT.